This T cell receptor (beta chain) was captured by sequencing in a study of neurological immune-mediated disorders (dated by TCRdb to between 2018 and 2021). As for the study more broadly: Among the roughly 34 multiple sclerosis patients, relapsing-remitting MS was present in approximately 31 and secondary progressive MS was present in 3. Alongside PBMC samples, the set of 80 to 130 TCR-beta libraries contained longitudinal samples, technical triplicates, and paired CD4+ and CD8+ T-cell subsets that had been sorted. Peripheral blood TCR-beta repertoires from patients with HTLV-I-associated myelopathy (HAM/TSP), patients with multiple sclerosis, and healthy controls were compared in the study using UMI-based sequencing. The cohort included some 66 subjects: some 14 with HAM/TSP, about 34 with multiple sclerosis, and some 20 healthy controls. Findings and caveats that apply to the study as a whole: Expanded clones from different subjects shared no identical CDR3 amino acid sequences, which suggests that TCR-beta repertoires were private in all groups. TCR clonal expansion was greatest in HAM/TSP patients and smallest in MS patients, who ranked below even healthy controls. The MS cluster was not associated with any clinical or MRI features, and the authors stated that larger cohorts are needed. In a phylogenetic analysis, the repertoires of 18 out of 34 MS patients fell into a single cluster of related CDR3 sequences, pointing to a possible signature at the repertoire level.

cDNA was synthesized by template-switch 5'RACE using a primer carrying a 10-nucleotide random unique molecular identifier by which each TCR transcript was tagged. Every sequencing run yielded over 170 million TCR-beta sequences covering 15-18 subjects. The RNeasy kit was used for extraction of total RNA. TCR-beta VDJ regions were amplified with primers for the TCR constant region and the 5'RACE anchor, using the KAPA Real-time Library Amplification kit. A first PCR added sample indexes and Illumina adaptors, after which a second PCR increased the library yield. The roughly 650 bp TCR product was size-selected on a 2% E-gel SizeSelection system after Ampure bead purification. Before pooling, libraries had their quality checked on a Bioanalyzer, their concentration measured with Qubit, and their quantity determined with the Kapa Library Quantification kit. Libraries were sequenced paired-end 2 x 150 bp on an Illumina HiSeq 2500. To increase sequence diversity, about 25-31% phiX was spiked into each library pool. In the authors' own workflow: The UMI-based MiGEC pipeline processed quality-filtered reads and removed over 80% of raw TCR sequences during error correction. VDJ genes were aligned to IMGT germline references, and each clonotype was defined by a unique CDR3 amino acid sequence together with V-J genes. VDJtools evaluated clonal expansion, Shannon diversity and CDR3 relatedness (CalcPairwiseDistances, ClusterSamples); CLCbio workbench built phylogenetic trees. Expanded clones were defined as having at least 8 unique UMIs, based on coefficient-of-variation modelling across technical triplicates. The public reads were reanalyzed by TCRdb: fastp trimming at Q25, MiXCR alignment, in-frame beta chains only. For every CDR3 protein sequence, its rows merge into one entry that carries the most common genes and DNA. The V and J calls, along with clone size, are taken from TCRdb and not from the paper's own processing. For this sample the table gives around 70,000 distinct CDR3 sequences, of which 5.2% were detected only once. The top ten clonotypes cover roughly 7.4% of the sample.

For unsorted PBMC libraries, 2 million PBMCs were used after storage in RNAlater at -80 degrees C until RNA extraction. The multiple sclerosis patients were enrolled in a US clinical protocol that evaluated disease progression with magnetic resonance imaging. PBMCs were separated from peripheral blood using Ficoll-Hypaque density gradient centrifugation and then cryopreserved in liquid nitrogen. In its sample, this clonotype was seen many times. Its antigen is currently not known. Base quality data are lacking; no much larger clone is found one base away. Trimming costs V 1 base and J 3 bases, and their ends lie 16 bases apart. The germline V gene (reference sequence) specifies LNHNV as CDR1 and YYDKDF as CDR2. Including the terminal cysteine and phenylalanine, the CDR3 comprises 16 residues. Solely the CDR3 DNA is kept, with 48 bases framed from the first base.

The sequence links TRBV15 to TRBJ2-7; TRBD1 could be the D gene, as 6 bases match. The clonotype was recovered from a man younger than 30 with multiple sclerosis. Sequenced: PBMCs. The bases are TGTGCCACCAGCAGAGGGATCCCCCCGGACAGCTACGAGCAGTACTTC. Its protein is CATSRGIPPDSYEQYF. Where the CDR3 stops, the reference TRBV15 and TRBJ2-7 genes take over; the full variable domain is DAMVIQNPRYQVTQFGKPVTLSCSQTLNHNVMYWYQQKSSQAPKLLFHYYDKDFNNEADTPDNFQSRRPNTSFCFLDIRSPGLGDTAMYLCATSRGIPPDSYEQYFGPGTRLTVT.